This entry concerns a single T cell receptor (beta chain). V lost 4 bases and J lost 7; bases outside the gene matches: 7. The CDR3 spans 13 residues. Germline lookup yields CDR1 SQVTM and CDR2 ANQGSEA. The data were obtained in a study of OX40 agonist ivuxolimab in advanced cancers. The repertoire was sequenced with immunoSEQ multiplex PCR; TCRdb's copy has only in-frame clones and lacks some. The sample comprises approximately 99,000 clones, 85% to 90% of which are singletons, and over 4.5% rests with the top ten. Specimen: CD4+ or CD8+ T cells sorted from blood, collected in a trial of the OX40 agonist ivuxolimab. The chain is built from TRBV29-1 and TRBJ2-1; 7 nucleotides match TRBD2. This TCR derives from an adult with an advanced solid tumor such as melanoma, head and neck, liver or kidney cancer. The chain's CDR3 is CSVARTSLNEQFF. The CDR3 region has the DNA TGCAGCGTTGCCAGGACTAGTTTAAATGAGCAGTTCTTC.